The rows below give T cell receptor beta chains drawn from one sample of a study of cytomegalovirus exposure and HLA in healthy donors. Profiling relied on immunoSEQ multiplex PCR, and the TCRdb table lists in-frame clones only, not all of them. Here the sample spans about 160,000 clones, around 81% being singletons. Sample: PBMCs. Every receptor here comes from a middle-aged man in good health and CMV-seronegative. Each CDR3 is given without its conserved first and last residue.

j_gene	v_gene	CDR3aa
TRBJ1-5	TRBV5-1	ASSWTVNQPQH
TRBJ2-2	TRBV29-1	SVEDGGSIGELF
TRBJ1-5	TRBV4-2	ASSQEAGRNQPQH
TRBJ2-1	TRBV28	ASSLAGTGGYNEQF
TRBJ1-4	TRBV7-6	ASSSHGRDEKLF
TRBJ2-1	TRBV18	ASSPLSGTLEQF
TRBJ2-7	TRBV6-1	ASSARQGAYEQY
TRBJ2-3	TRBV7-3	ASSPLSGGTDTQY
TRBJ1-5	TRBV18	ASSAQGANSNQPQH
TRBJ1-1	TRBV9	ASSLRTGTEAF
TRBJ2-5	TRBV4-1	ASSQWRWETQY
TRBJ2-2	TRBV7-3	ASSPRNTGELF
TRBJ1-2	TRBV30	AWSISGGIGGYT
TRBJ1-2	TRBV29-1	SVTGQGDYGYT
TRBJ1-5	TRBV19	ASSTQGAGNQPQH
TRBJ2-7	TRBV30	AWREGAWVYEQY
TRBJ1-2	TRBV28	ASNPGRGDGYT
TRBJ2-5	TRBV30	AWNRGDETQY
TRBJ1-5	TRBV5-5	ASSQDAGNQPQH
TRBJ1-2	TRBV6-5	ASSYFGQGLYGYT
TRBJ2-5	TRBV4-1	ASSQTLLGVGGSGKTQY
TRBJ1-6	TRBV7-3	ASSLTGTGPSPLH
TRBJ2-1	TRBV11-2	ASSPVSGRSYNEQF
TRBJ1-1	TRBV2	ASRENRVYGTEAF
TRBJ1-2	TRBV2	ASSDSRGTGDDNYGYT
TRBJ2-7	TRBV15	ATSREGGQVYEQY
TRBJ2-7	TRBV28	ASSLGQGPYEQY
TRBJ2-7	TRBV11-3	ASSPSGSPYEQY
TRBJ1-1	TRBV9	ASSRQEGNTEAF
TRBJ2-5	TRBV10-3	AISVTDQETQY
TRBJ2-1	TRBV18	ASSPGGHEQF
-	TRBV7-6	ASSFQRYSEQY
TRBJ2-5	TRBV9	ASSVQGAGVGEQY
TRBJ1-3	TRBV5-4	ASSFWGGGNTIY
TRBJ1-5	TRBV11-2	ASSLDGQNQPQH
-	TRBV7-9	ASSPDRHYEQY
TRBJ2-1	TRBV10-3	AISQGLAGVYNEQF
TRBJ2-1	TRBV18	ASSPGTSGSLFARF
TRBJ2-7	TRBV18	ASSPPASGGTYEQY
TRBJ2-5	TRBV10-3	AISDRDRETQY
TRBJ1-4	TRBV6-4	ASSARQGSTEKLF
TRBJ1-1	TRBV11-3	ASSLAGGEGSTEAF
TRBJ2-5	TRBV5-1	ASSLDLAGVQETQY
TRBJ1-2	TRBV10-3	AIRPTGIGAGYT
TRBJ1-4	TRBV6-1	ASSDLTTNEKLF